The present T cell receptor (beta chain) was sequenced within a study of T-cell reconstitution after alpha-beta-depleted transplantation in children. Using unique molecular identifiers, the investigators prepared the TCRbeta library. TCRdb used MiXCR to reprocess the PCR reads, holding one entry per CDR3 protein. The sample lists about 640,000 distinct CDR3 sequences; 16% were seen once. This clonotype was counted at least ten times. The receptor's source is a human donor who donated a stem cell graft to a child with acute myeloid leukemia. Sequencing used PBMCs from the stem cell graft donor, obtained from the stem cell graft.

The DNA for the CDR3 is TGCAGTGCTAGCCCCGATACCCTTATCAACTATGGCTACACCTTC. Its translation: CSASPDTLINYGYTF. The chain joins TRBV20-1 to TRBJ1-2; no reliable D call. CDR1 is DFQATT, CDR2 SNEGSKA, per germline (reference sequence). This CDR3 is 15 amino acids long. V was trimmed by 3 bases and J by 2 bases, leaving 16 bases between them.